This T cell receptor beta chain was sequenced for a study of response to subunit inactivated influenza vaccine. Study observations and caveats: The authors offered the suggestion that each seasonal influenza vaccination recruits few new T cells.

A word on this clonotype: Its cognate antigen is unknown.

TCRdb re-called the RT-PCR reads through MiXCR, storing one row per CDR3 protein. The data hold roughly 700,000 distinct CDR3 sequences, with 11% to 15% observed a single time. CDR1 is LNHDA, CDR2 SQIVND, per germline (reference sequence). The ends lost 0 bases at V and 3 bases at J; junction bases unmatched: 7. The CDR3 consists of 17 residues. The chain uses TRBV19 and TRBJ1-5, with 8 bases matching TRBD1. This TCR derives from a man in his fifties or sixties who received an inactivated influenza vaccine. Source: PBMCs from blood, taken 14 to 15 days before vaccination. DNA for the CDR3: TGTGCCAGTAGTATAGATCTTAGGGGACAGGACAATCAGCCCCAGCATTTT. Protein sequence: CASSIDLRGQDNQPQHF.